The 21 T cell receptor beta chains reported below all come from one sample, sequenced in a study of blood T cell repertoires in COVID-19. Repertoires were generated with immunoSEQ multiplex PCR, while TCRdb's copy carries only in-frame clones and drops some. Of under 150,000 clones listed, around 87% were seen once; the top ten hold approximately 3%. What was sequenced was peripheral blood. These receptors came from a woman aged 55-75 years with active COVID-19.

DNA of the CDR3: TGTGCCTGGAGTGTACGGGGGACAGTCAACAATGAGCAGTTCTTC. It is translated as CAWSVRGTVNNEQFF. This chain connects TRBV30 to TRBJ2-1, with D maybe TRBD1 (7 bases). V was clipped by 0 bases and J by 5 bases, with 14 bases between them. The CDR3 covers 15 residues. The germline V gene has CDR1 GTSNPN and CDR2 SVGIG (reference sequence).

The chain has TRBV4-2 and TRBJ2-7; 10 bases match TRBD1. Germline V lookup: CDR1 LGHNA, CDR2 YNFKEQ. The CDR3 length is 15 residues. V dropped 5 bases and J dropped 3; count of bases not matched to a gene: 7. CDR3 loop: CASSFGGTGDYEQYF. In DNA, the CDR3 is TGTGCCAGCAGCTTCGGAGGGACAGGGGACTACGAGCAGTACTTC.

The V call is TRBV7-2, the J call TRBJ2-7, with TRBD2 matching over 7 bases. The germline CDR1 and CDR2 sequences are SGHTA and FQGNSA. The junction had 2 bases not matched to a gene; V was cut back by 5 bases and J by 4 bases. The CDR3 covers 12 residues. The DNA of the CDR3 is TGTGCCAGCAGCAAGCGGGGTTACGAGCAGTACTTC. This encodes CASSKRGYEQYF.

This clone was observed a single time. The chain carries TRBV7-6 and TRBJ2-2, with unresolved D. Germline assignment: CDR1 SGHVS and CDR2 FNYEAQ. This CDR3 contains 15 residues. Trimming stripped 8 bases from V and 6 bases from J, with 19 bases between. The chain's CDR3 is CASSPMESVSGELFF. CDR3 nucleotide sequence: TGTGCCAGCTCCCCTATGGAGAGTGTATCCGGGGAGCTGTTTTTT.

The J gene is TRBJ2-7, the V gene TRBV11-2, with 7 bases fitting TRBD2. CDR1 is SGHAT and CDR2 is FQNNGV in the germline V gene. The J segment lost 1 base and the V segment lost 2 bases, leaving 5 bases of the junction unmatched. The CDR3 consists of 15 residues. CDR3 DNA sequence: TGTGCCAGCAGCTTAACAAGCGGGGAATCCTACGAGCAGTACTTC. Its translation is CASSLTSGESYEQYF.

V gene TRBV27 combines with J gene TRBJ2-7; no reliable D call. This CDR3 region has 11 residues. CDR1 MNHEY and CDR2 SMNVEV come from the germline V gene (reference sequence). V lost 7 bases to trimming and J lost 6 bases, with 10 bases between them. Here the CDR3 DNA reads TGTGCCAGCAAGAGTAGCTTCGAGCAGTACTTC. Translating gives CASKSSFEQYF.

The chain recombines TRBV10-3 with TRBJ2-7; tentatively, D is TRBD1 (5 bases). Trimming took off 4 bases at V and 5 bases at J, with 12 bases between the two ends. The germline V gene encodes CDR1 ENHRY and CDR2 SYGVKD. The CDR3 length is 13 residues. The CDR3 sequence is CAISGTKENEQYF. CDR3 nucleotide sequence: TGTGCCATCAGTGGGACAAAGGAGAACGAGCAGTACTTC.

The J gene is TRBJ2-7, the V gene TRBV28; 14 bases fit TRBD2. After removal of 8 bases from V and 7 bases from J, the junction contained 10 bases not matched to a gene. CDR3 length: 15 amino acids. CDR1 is MDHEN and CDR2 is SYDVKM in the germline V gene. The DNA for the CDR3 is TGTGCCAGCTCTCCGGGACTAGCGGGAGTGGGTGAGCAGTACTTC. Protein product: CASSPGLAGVGEQYF. Using reference TRBV28 and TRBJ2-7 for the parts outside the CDR3, the full variable domain is DVKVTQSSRYLVKRTGEKVFLECVQDMDHENMFWYRQDPGLGLRLIYFSYDVKMKEKGDIPEGYSVSREKKERFSLILESASTNQTSMYLCASSPGLAGVGEQYFGPGTRLTVT.

The chain is built from TRBV18 and TRBJ2-4; D perhaps matches TRBD1 (6 bases). The V and J ends lost 5 bases and 0 bases respectively, with 11 bases between them. CDR3 length: 15 amino acids. Germline V gives CDR1 KGHSH, CDR2 LQKENI. DNA of the CDR3: TGTGCCAGCTCATCCGGACAGCTAGCCAAAAACATTCAGTACTTC. The encoded protein is CASSSGQLAKNIQYF.

This clone has a handful of counts. The gene calls are TRBV4-1 and TRBJ1-5, with D possibly TRBD1 on 5 matching bases. CDR1 MGHRA and CDR2 YSYEKL come from the germline V gene. V was trimmed by 0 bases and J by 7 bases, leaving 19 bases between them. There are 17 residues in the CDR3. CDR3 sequence reads: CASSQDAGGPQWQPQHF. CDR3 bases: TGCGCCAGCAGCCAAGATGCCGGGGGACCTCAATGGCAGCCCCAGCATTTT.

This clone was found a few times. The genes are TRBV6-2 or TRBV6-3 and TRBJ1-5; D not certain. The V end lost 3 bases, the J end lost 0 bases, and 9 bases lay between the germline ends. CDR3 length: 15 amino acids. Per the germline V gene, CDR1 is MNHEY and CDR2 is SVGEGT. In DNA form, the CDR3 reads TGTGCCAGCAGTTATAACAGTTATAGCAATCAGCCCCAGCATTTT. This sequence encodes CASSYNSYSNQPQHF.

V is TRBV18 and J is TRBJ2-2; D is unresolved. This CDR3 has 12 amino acids. Germline loops: CDR1 KGHSH, CDR2 LQKENI. The V end lost 6 bases, the J end lost 4 bases, and 6 bases lay between the germline ends. DNA of the CDR3: TGTGCCAGCTCCCCGTCCACCGGGGAGCTGTTTTTT. Protein sequence: CASSPSTGELFF.

This chain connects TRBV9 to TRBJ2-4; 10 bases agree with TRBD2. Losses at the gene ends were 9 bases for V and 3 bases for J; bases not matched to a gene: 27. The CDR3 is 21 amino acids. Germline V gene sequence: CDR1 SGDLS, CDR2 YYNGEE. DNA of the CDR3: TGTGCCAAAGGGCCGGGGGCGATTCCTAGCGGGAGTAGTCGGGTCAAAAACATTCAGTACTTC. This gives the protein CAKGPGAIPSGSSRVKNIQYF.

This chain connects TRBV6-2 or TRBV6-3 to TRBJ2-7; 13 bases line up with TRBD2. The CDR3 has 18 amino acids. J lost 5 bases, V lost 5 bases, and 15 bases had no gene match. CDR1 is MNHEY and CDR2 is SVGEGT in the germline V gene. CDR3 region: CASSLGPGLAGPGNEQYF. DNA for the CDR3: TGTGCCAGCAGTCTCGGACCGGGACTAGCGGGACCTGGCAACGAGCAGTACTTC.

V usage is TRBV28 and J usage is TRBJ2-1; D possibly corresponds to TRBD2 (5 bases). V dropped 5 bases and J dropped 4 bases, with 12 bases sitting between them. CDR1 and CDR2 from the germline V gene are MDHEN and SYDVKM. CDR3 length: 14 amino acids. The DNA of the CDR3 is TGTGCCAGCAGTAAAAATCCGGGATACAATGAGCAGTTCTTC. Its translation: CASSKNPGYNEQFF.

The chain couples TRBV4-2 to TRBJ2-4; a weak D match, TRBD1 (6 bases). The germline CDR1 and CDR2 sequences are LGHNA and YNFKEQ. This CDR3 has 16 residues. V shed 4 bases and J shed 5 bases, with 18 bases lying between them. CDR3 in amino acids: CASSRSQTGQQNIQYF. DNA for the CDR3: TGTGCCAGCAGCCGGTCCCAAACAGGGCAACAAAACATTCAGTACTTC.

This chain joins TRBV6-4 and TRBJ1-1; TRBD1 matches 7 bases. Looked up from germline, CDR1 is MRHNA and CDR2 is SNTAGT. Trimming at V came to 6 bases and at J to 6 bases, leaving 4 bases not matched to a gene. The CDR3 runs to 12 residues. CDR3 region: CASSPGTAEAFF. CDR3 coding DNA: TGTGCCAGCAGCCCCGGGACAGCTGAAGCTTTCTTT.

CDR3 sequence (DNA): TGTGCCAGCAGCTTTTTCGGGACAGCCTACGAGCAGTACTTC. Amino acids: CASSFFGTAYEQYF. The chain employs TRBV3-1 (or the pseudogene TRBV3-2) and TRBJ2-7, with 7 bases fitting TRBD1. Germline loops: CDR1 LGHDT, CDR2 YNNKEL (reference sequence). CDR3 size: 14 residues. With 5 bases clipped from V and 2 bases from J, the junction kept 6 bases outside the gene matches.

J is TRBJ2-1 and V is TRBV7-2; 10 bases line up with TRBD2. The junction had 5 bases not matched to a gene; V was cut back by 2 bases and J by 7 bases. The germline V gene encodes CDR1 SGHTA and CDR2 FQGNSA. The CDR3 contains 15 residues. The CDR3 bases are TGTGCCAGCAGCTTAACTAGCGGGATTGGGAATGAGCAGTTCTTC. This sequence encodes CASSLTSGIGNEQFF.

This rearrangement joins TRBV2 to TRBJ2-3; a possible D gene is TRBD2 (5 bases). Germline CDR1 SNHLY, CDR2 FYNNEI. CDR3 length: 14 residues. V was trimmed by 4 bases and J by 5 bases, leaving 13 bases between them. CDR3 sequence (DNA): TGTGCCAGCAGTGCTCGTCTAGCAAGAGATACGCAGTATTTT. Translating gives CASSARLARDTQYF.

Only a few counts were recorded for this clone. V is TRBV5-1 and J is TRBJ1-4, with 7 nucleotides matching TRBD1. V shed 4 bases, J shed 5 bases, and the junction held 8 bases outside the gene matches. Germline values: CDR1 SGHRS, CDR2 YFSETQ. The CDR3 totals 15 residues. The DNA for the CDR3 is TGCGCCAGCAGCGTAACAGGGGTTGGGAATGAAAAACTGTTTTTT. Its protein product is CASSVTGVGNEKLFF.